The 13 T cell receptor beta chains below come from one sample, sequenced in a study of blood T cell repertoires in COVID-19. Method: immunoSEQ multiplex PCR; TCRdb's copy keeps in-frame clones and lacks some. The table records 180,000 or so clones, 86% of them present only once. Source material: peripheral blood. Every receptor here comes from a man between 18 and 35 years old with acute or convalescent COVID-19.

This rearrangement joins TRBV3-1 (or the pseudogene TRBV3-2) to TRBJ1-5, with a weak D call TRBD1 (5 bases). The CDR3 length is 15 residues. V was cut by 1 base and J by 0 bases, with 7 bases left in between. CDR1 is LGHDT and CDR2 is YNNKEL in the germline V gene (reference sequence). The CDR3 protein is CASSQGTHSNQPQHF. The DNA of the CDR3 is TGTGCCAGCAGCCAAGGGACACATAGCAATCAGCCCCAGCATTTT.

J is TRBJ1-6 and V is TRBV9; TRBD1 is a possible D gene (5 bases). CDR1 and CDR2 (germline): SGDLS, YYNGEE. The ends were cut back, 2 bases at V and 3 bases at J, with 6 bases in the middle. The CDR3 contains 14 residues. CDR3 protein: CASSVDSYNSPLHF. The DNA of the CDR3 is TGTGCCAGCAGCGTTGACAGCTATAATTCACCCCTCCACTTT.

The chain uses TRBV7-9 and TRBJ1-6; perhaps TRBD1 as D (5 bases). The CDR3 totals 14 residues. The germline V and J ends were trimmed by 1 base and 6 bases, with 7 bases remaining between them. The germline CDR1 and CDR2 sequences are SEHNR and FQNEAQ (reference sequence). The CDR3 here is CASSLGTLNSPLHF. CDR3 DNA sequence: TGTGCCAGCAGCTTAGGGACACTTAATTCACCCCTCCACTTT.

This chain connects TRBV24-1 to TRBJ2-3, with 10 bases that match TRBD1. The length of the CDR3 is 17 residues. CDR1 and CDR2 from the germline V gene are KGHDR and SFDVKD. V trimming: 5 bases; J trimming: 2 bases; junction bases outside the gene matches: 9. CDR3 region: CATSAPGQGVFTDTQYF. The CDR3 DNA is TGTGCCACCAGTGCTCCAGGACAGGGGGTGTTCACAGATACGCAGTATTTT.

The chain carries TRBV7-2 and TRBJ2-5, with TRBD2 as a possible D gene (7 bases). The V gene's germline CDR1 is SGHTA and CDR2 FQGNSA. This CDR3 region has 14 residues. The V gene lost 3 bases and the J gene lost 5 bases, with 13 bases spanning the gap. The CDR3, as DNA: TGTGCCAGCAGCTTCCAGTGGGGGGGCGAGACCCAGTACTTC. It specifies CASSFQWGGETQYF.

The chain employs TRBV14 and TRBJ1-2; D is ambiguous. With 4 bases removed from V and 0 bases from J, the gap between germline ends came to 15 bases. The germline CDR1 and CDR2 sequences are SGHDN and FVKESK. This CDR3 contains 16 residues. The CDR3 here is CASSPTRGRANYGYTF. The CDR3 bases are TGTGCCAGCAGCCCCACACGGGGAAGAGCTAACTATGGCTACACCTTC.

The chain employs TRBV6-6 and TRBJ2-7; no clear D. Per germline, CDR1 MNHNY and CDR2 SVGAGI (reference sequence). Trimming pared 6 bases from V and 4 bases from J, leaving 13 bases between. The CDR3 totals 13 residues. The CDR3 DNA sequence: TGTGCCAGCAGCCTACGAACAGCATACGAGCAGTACGTC. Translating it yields CASSLRTAYEQYV.

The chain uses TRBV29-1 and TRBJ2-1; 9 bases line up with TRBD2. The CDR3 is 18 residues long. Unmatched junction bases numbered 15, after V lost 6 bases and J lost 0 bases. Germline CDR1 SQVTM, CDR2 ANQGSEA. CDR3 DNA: TGCAGCGTCTCCGGAGGAGCGGGGGGACCCTTCTCCTACAATGAGCAGTTCTTC. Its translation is CSVSGGAGGPFSYNEQFF.

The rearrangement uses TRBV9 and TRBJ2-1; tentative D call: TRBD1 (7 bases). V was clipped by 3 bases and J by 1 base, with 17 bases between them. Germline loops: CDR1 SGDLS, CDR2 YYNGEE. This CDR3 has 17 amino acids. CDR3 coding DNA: TGTGCCAGCAGCGGGGGTGGAGGGGGCGCGTCCTACAATGAGCAGTTCTTC. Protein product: CASSGGGGGASYNEQFF.

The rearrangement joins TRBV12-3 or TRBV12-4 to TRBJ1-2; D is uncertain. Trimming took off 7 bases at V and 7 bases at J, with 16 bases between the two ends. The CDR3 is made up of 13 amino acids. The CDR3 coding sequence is TGTGCCAGCACCGGGTCCCTAGGCGGTGGCTACACCTTC. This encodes CASTGSLGGGYTF.

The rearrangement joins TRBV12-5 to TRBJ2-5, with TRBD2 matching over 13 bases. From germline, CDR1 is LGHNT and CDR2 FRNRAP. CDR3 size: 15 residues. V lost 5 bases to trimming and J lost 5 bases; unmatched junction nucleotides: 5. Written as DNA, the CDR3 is TGTGCTAGTGGTACTAGCGGGGGGGCGCATGAGACCCAGTACTTC. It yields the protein CASGTSGGAHETQYF.

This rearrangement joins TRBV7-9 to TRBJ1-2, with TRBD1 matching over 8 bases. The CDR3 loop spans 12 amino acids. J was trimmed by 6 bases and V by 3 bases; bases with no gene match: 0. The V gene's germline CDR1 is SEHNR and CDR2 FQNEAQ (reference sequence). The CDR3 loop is CASSLTGDGYTF. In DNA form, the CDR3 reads TGTGCCAGCAGCTTGACAGGGGATGGCTACACCTTC.

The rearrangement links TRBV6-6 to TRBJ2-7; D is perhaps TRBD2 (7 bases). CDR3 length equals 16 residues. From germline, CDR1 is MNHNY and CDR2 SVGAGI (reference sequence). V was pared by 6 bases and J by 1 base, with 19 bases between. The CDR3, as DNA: TGTGCCAGCAGCCACGGGGGGCCGACCTTATCCTACGAGCAGTACGTC. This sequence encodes CASSHGGPTLSYEQYV.